Shown below are 5 T cell receptor beta chains from a single sample sequenced in a study of neurological immune-mediated disorders. One entry per CDR3 protein, called by TCRdb with MiXCR from the 5' RACE reads. The sample contains about 38,000 distinct CDR3 sequences, roughly 5% of which appear only once. Sequencing was performed on CD4+ T cells from blood. These receptors all stem from a man between 18 and 29 years old in good health.

This clonotype was seen repeatedly, ten times or more. This chain links TRBV11-3 with TRBJ2-2; a weak D match, TRBD1 (5 bases). V was pared by 0 bases and J by 4 bases, with 18 bases between. Germline V gives CDR1 SGHNT, CDR2 YENEEA. CDR3 length equals 18 residues. The CDR3 loop reads CASSLDQGGSGFTGELFF. The CDR3 DNA reads as TGTGCCAGCAGCTTAGATCAGGGCGGATCCGGGTTCACCGGGGAGCTGTTTTTT.

This clonotype was detected ten times or more. This chain uses TRBV3-1 with TRBJ1-1; no definite D call. Between the trimmed V and J ends, which lost 0 bases and 5 bases, there was a span of 7 bases. The CDR3 covers 13 residues. Per germline, CDR1 LGHDT and CDR2 YNNKEL (reference sequence). For the CDR3, the DNA is TGTGCCAGCAGCCAAGATCCCCTGACTGAAGCTTTCTTT. Amino acid sequence: CASSQDPLTEAFF.

This clonotype has at least ten counts. The chain carries TRBV20-1 and TRBJ2-5, with D possibly matching TRBD1 (7 bases). Between the trimmed V and J ends, which lost 6 bases and 4 bases, there was a span of 15 bases. Per germline, CDR1 DFQATT and CDR2 SNEGSKA (reference sequence). The length of the CDR3 is 13 residues. CDR3 in DNA: TGCAGTGCAGGGGGGTCAGGGGGAGAGACCCAGTACTTC. Protein: CSAGGSGGETQYF.

This clonotype showed up many times. The V gene is TRBV20-1, the J gene TRBJ1-2, with 8 positions matching TRBD1. CDR1 is DFQATT, CDR2 SNEGSKA, per germline (reference sequence). V shed 6 bases, J shed 8 bases, and the junction held 8 bases outside the gene matches. The CDR3 runs 12 residues. The CDR3 sequence: CSAPRTGTGYTF. In DNA form, the CDR3 reads TGCAGTGCCCCTAGGACAGGGACGGGCTACACCTTC.

This clonotype appeared many times. The CDR3 region is CASSERDYEQYF. For the CDR3, the DNA is TGTGCCAGCAGTGAACGGGACTACGAGCAGTACTTC. J is TRBJ2-7 and V is TRBV2, with D possibly being TRBD2 (5 bases). The V end was cut by 2 bases, the J end by 3 bases, with 5 bases between. This CDR3 region has 12 residues. CDR1 SNHLY and CDR2 FYNNEI come from the germline V gene.